This passage covers 28 T cell receptor beta chains from one sample sequenced in a study of T cell responses to AZD1222 COVID-19 vaccine. The repertoire was sequenced with immunoSEQ multiplex PCR; TCRdb's copy has only in-frame clones and lacks some. In the table there are nearly 90,000 clones, around nine tenths of which are singletons. Sequenced here: peripheral blood, sampled on day 0 of MenACWY control vaccination. Every receptor here comes from an adult in good health.

The gene calls are TRBV28 and TRBJ1-5; D is ambiguous. The CDR3 loop spans 15 amino acids. V dropped 3 bases and J dropped 0 bases, with 9 bases sitting between them. Germline assignment: CDR1 MDHEN and CDR2 SYDVKM. CDR3 sequence: CASSFVGNSNQPQHF. In nucleotides, the CDR3 is TGTGCCAGCAGTTTTGTCGGAAATAGCAATCAGCCCCAGCATTTT.

The chain uses TRBV28 and TRBJ1-5; no clear D. The germline CDR1 and CDR2 sequences are MDHEN and SYDVKM. The V end was cut by 8 bases, the J end by 0 bases, with 11 bases between. The CDR3 runs 14 residues. CDR3 protein: CASSAGHSNQPQHF. In DNA, the CDR3 is TGTGCCAGCTCAGCTGGGCATAGCAATCAGCCCCAGCATTTT.

CDR3 in amino acids: CSVDGVPSSNEQFF. DNA for the CDR3: TGCAGCGTTGATGGGGTCCCCTCATCGAATGAGCAGTTCTTC. This chain joins TRBV29-1 and TRBJ2-1, with D unclear. CDR3 length: 14 amino acids. Germline CDR1 and CDR2: SQVTM and ANQGSEA. Between the trimmed V and J ends, which lost 3 bases and 7 bases, there was a span of 16 bases.

This clone has only a few counts. The rearrangement uses TRBV27 and TRBJ1-2; 8 nucleotides agree with TRBD1. CDR3 length equals 17 residues. The germline gives CDR1 MNHEY, CDR2 SMNVEV (reference sequence). Trimming removed 4 bases from V and 0 bases from J; junction bases left unmatched: 10. DNA of the CDR3: TGTGCCAGCAGTTCGTTCCCGACAGGGGCCCCTAACTATGGCTACACCTTC. Translated, it gives CASSSFPTGAPNYGYTF.

The rearrangement joins TRBV5-1 to TRBJ1-1; D is possibly TRBD1 (6 bases). The CDR3 has 14 residues. V was trimmed by 4 bases and J by 1 base, leaving 11 bases between them. Germline CDR1 reads SGHRS; CDR2 reads YFSETQ. This CDR3 reads CASSRQETNTEAFF. Here the CDR3 DNA reads TGCGCCAGCAGCCGACAGGAGACGAACACTGAAGCTTTCTTT.

The J gene is TRBJ1-2, the V gene TRBV7-9, with D perhaps matching TRBD1 (6 bases). The CDR3 is 13 residues long. The V and J ends lost 5 bases and 7 bases respectively, with 14 bases between them. Germline V gene lookup returns CDR1 SEHNR and CDR2 FQNEAQ (reference sequence). For the CDR3, the DNA is TGTGCCAGCAGCCCAACTTTGGGGGCTGGCTACACCTTC. It codes for CASSPTLGAGYTF. The full variable domain, in which reference TRBV7-9 and TRBJ1-2 provide the parts outside the CDR3, is DTGVSQNPRHKITKRGQNVTFRCDPISEHNRLYWYRQTLGQGPEFLTYFQNEAQLEKSRLLSDRFSAERPKGSFSTLEIQRTEQGDSAMYLCASSPTLGAGYTFGSGTRLTVV.

The chain couples TRBV3-1 (or the pseudogene TRBV3-2) to TRBJ1-3; 7 bases agree with TRBD1. Germline CDR1 LGHDT, CDR2 YNNKEL (reference sequence). CDR3 size: 17 residues. The trim removed 0 bases at V and 2 bases at J, leaving 7 bases unmatched. In nucleotides, the CDR3 is TGTGCCAGCAGCCAAGAACCCCCCAGGGGGGCTGGAAACACCATATATTTT. This codes for CASSQEPPRGAGNTIYF.

The rearrangement links TRBV5-4 to TRBJ1-2, with TRBD1 matching over 12 bases. CDR3 length: 15 residues. V trimming: 4 bases; J trimming: 8 bases; junction bases outside the gene matches: 9. The germline gives CDR1 SGHNT, CDR2 YYREEE (reference sequence). As DNA, the CDR3 is TGTGCCAGCAGCATCGGGACAGGGGGCGCGAACGGCTACACCTTC. Amino acids: CASSIGTGGANGYTF.

The rearrangement joins TRBV19 to TRBJ1-5; 10 nucleotides match TRBD1. The trim removed 1 base at V and 0 bases at J, leaving 9 bases unmatched. Germline V CDR1 and CDR2: LNHDA, SQIVND (reference sequence). The CDR3 sequence is 19 residues long. This CDR3 is CASSIAPRTGGNSNQPQHF. The CDR3 region has the DNA TGTGCCAGTAGTATAGCCCCCAGGACAGGGGGTAATAGCAATCAGCCCCAGCATTTT.

The CDR3 protein is CASSLGEGEQYF. The CDR3 coding sequence is TGTGCCAGCAGTTTAGGGGAGGGCGAGCAGTACTTC. V is TRBV12-3 or TRBV12-4 and J is TRBJ2-7; the match to TRBD2 covers 7 bases. The CDR3 loop spans 12 amino acids. Unmatched junction bases numbered 0, after V lost 1 base and J lost 6 bases.

This CDR3 is CASLALKSEAFF. CDR3 DNA sequence: TGTGCCAGCCTCGCACTCAAGTCTGAAGCTTTCTTT. The chain carries TRBV28 and TRBJ1-1, with D unresolved. Between the trimmed V and J ends, which lost 8 bases and 6 bases, there was a span of 13 bases. This CDR3 has 12 amino acids. Germline V CDR1 and CDR2: MDHEN, SYDVKM.

This clone was seen just once. This chain links TRBV27 with TRBJ2-1, with 10 bases aligning to TRBD1. This CDR3 is built from 15 residues. Germline V gene sequence: CDR1 MNHEY, CDR2 SMNVEV (reference sequence). Trimming removed 5 bases from V and 9 bases from J; junction bases left unmatched: 10. The CDR3 sequence is CASSPGTGVLGEQFF. The CDR3 DNA sequence: TGTGCCAGCAGTCCCGGGACAGGGGTGTTGGGTGAGCAGTTCTTC.

The V call is TRBV11-3, the J call TRBJ2-5; D is ambiguous. The germline V gene has CDR1 SGHNT and CDR2 YENEEA. Trimming shortened V by 1 base and J by 5 bases, and 8 bases separated the two germline ends. CDR3 size: 13 residues. The CDR3 coding sequence is TGTGCCAGCAGCTTAGCTGAGAGCGAGACCCAGTACTTC. Its protein product is CASSLAESETQYF.

The V and J genes are TRBV30 and TRBJ1-1, with D perhaps TRBD1 (5 bases). This CDR3 has 12 amino acids. The germline gives CDR1 GTSNPN, CDR2 SVGIG (reference sequence). With 5 bases removed from V and 7 bases from J, the gap between germline ends came to 14 bases. CDR3 sequence (DNA): TGTGCCTGGGCTCAGGGTGGGGGTGAAGCTTTCTTT. Encoded protein: CAWAQGGGEAFF.

The V and J genes are TRBV19 and TRBJ2-6; D is perhaps TRBD1 (6 bases). CDR1 LNHDA and CDR2 SQIVND come from the germline V gene (reference sequence). This CDR3 has 18 residues. Deletions cut 3 bases from V and 0 bases from J, with 15 bases between. CDR3 in DNA: TGTGCCAGTAGTATTTCGACAGGAAAGATCTCTGGGGCCAACGTCCTGACTTTC. It translates to CASSISTGKISGANVLTF.

V is TRBV24-1 and J is TRBJ2-2; 9 bases align to TRBD1. Germline lookup yields CDR1 KGHDR and CDR2 SFDVKD. The CDR3 contains 13 residues. V dropped 9 bases and J dropped 5; count of bases not matched to a gene: 3. CDR3 protein: CATWDRETGELFF. CDR3 in DNA: TGTGCCACCTGGGACAGGGAGACCGGGGAGCTGTTTTTT.

The gene calls are TRBV3-1 (or the pseudogene TRBV3-2) and TRBJ2-5; the D is unclear. The CDR3 runs to 15 residues. Trimming removed 1 base from V and 7 bases from J, with 16 bases in between. Per germline, CDR1 LGHDT and CDR2 YNNKEL (reference sequence). The CDR3 region is CASSQGGKTPMTQYF. As DNA, the CDR3 is TGTGCCAGCAGCCAAGGTGGAAAGACCCCCATGACCCAGTACTTC.

The chain joins TRBV27 to TRBJ2-7; a weak D match, TRBD1 (6 bases). With 5 bases removed from V and 7 bases from J, the gap between germline ends came to 15 bases. Germline V CDR1 and CDR2: MNHEY, SMNVEV (reference sequence). The CDR3 length is 13 residues. Here the CDR3 DNA reads TGTGCCAGCAGTCCCGGGACATTTGCAGAGCAGTACTTC. Its translation: CASSPGTFAEQYF.

The rearrangement joins TRBV3-1 (or the pseudogene TRBV3-2) to TRBJ1-1, with a weak D call TRBD1 (6 bases). This CDR3 comprises 13 residues. V was shortened by 5 bases and J by 6 bases, with 13 bases between the two germline ends. The germline V gene encodes CDR1 LGHDT and CDR2 YNNKEL (reference sequence). CDR3 region: CASSSTGRSEAFF. In nucleotides, the CDR3 is TGTGCCAGCAGCTCTACAGGGCGGTCTGAAGCTTTCTTT.

The rearrangement uses TRBV7-2 and TRBJ1-2; TRBD1 agrees at 8 bases. V lost 3 bases, J lost 9 bases, and 9 bases stayed unmatched. Germline CDR1 SGHTA, CDR2 FQGNSA. The CDR3 sequence is 14 residues long. For the CDR3, the DNA is TGTGCCAGCAGCTTCCCTAGAGGACAGGGTCGCTACACCTTC. It is translated as CASSFPRGQGRYTF.

The chain combines TRBV12-3 or TRBV12-4 with TRBJ1-2; TRBD1 is a possible D gene (5 bases). Between the trimmed V and J ends, which lost 4 bases and 4 bases, there was a span of 10 bases. This CDR3 region has 13 residues. The CDR3 spells CASSSGTPYGYTF. Here the CDR3 DNA reads TGTGCCAGCAGTTCCGGGACCCCCTATGGCTACACCTTC.

The chain links TRBV6-2 or TRBV6-3 to TRBJ2-5; the match to TRBD1 covers 9 bases. The germline CDR1 and CDR2 sequences are MNHEY and SVGEGT. With V trimmed by 5 bases and J by 2 bases, 15 bases remained unmatched. CDR3 length: 18 amino acids. The DNA for the CDR3 is TGTGCCAGCAGTACGCCGGGACAGGGACGGCGAGGACAAGAGACCCAGTACTTC. Protein product: CASSTPGQGRRGQETQYF.

The chain employs TRBV30 and TRBJ1-6; TRBD1 might be the D (6 bases). CDR1 GTSNPN and CDR2 SVGIG come from the germline V gene (reference sequence). V was clipped by 4 bases and J by 10 bases, with 17 bases between them. This CDR3 has 14 residues. CDR3 protein: CAWNLKQGGSPLHF. CDR3 coding DNA: TGTGCCTGGAATCTGAAACAGGGTGGATCACCCCTCCACTTT.

This chain links TRBV5-1 with TRBJ1-3; D is uncertain. This CDR3 comprises 16 residues. V was shortened by 0 bases and J by 0 bases, with 10 bases between the two germline ends. Germline V gives CDR1 SGHRS, CDR2 YFSETQ. CDR3 protein: CASSLGAASSGNTIYF. In nucleotides, the CDR3 is TGCGCCAGCAGCTTGGGTGCAGCTAGCTCTGGAAACACCATATATTTT.

The chain recombines TRBV5-5 with TRBJ1-4; 8 positions agree with TRBD1. This CDR3 is 15 amino acids long. CDR1 and CDR2 from the germline V gene are SGHKS and YYEKEE (reference sequence). J gave up 5 bases and V 3 bases, and 6 bases lay outside the gene matches. CDR3 region: CASSWGTGENEKLFF. In DNA form, the CDR3 reads TGTGCCAGCAGCTGGGGGACAGGAGAAAATGAAAAACTGTTTTTT.

This clone has more than one count but fewer than ten. The rearrangement joins TRBV28 to TRBJ2-7, with D possibly called TRBD1 or TRBD2 (7 bases each). V was trimmed by 8 bases and J by 0 bases, leaving 14 bases between them. Germline V gives CDR1 MDHEN, CDR2 SYDVKM. This CDR3 is 14 amino acids long. CDR3 protein: CASGLDRDSYEQYF. The DNA of the CDR3 is TGTGCCAGCGGACTAGACAGGGACTCCTACGAGCAGTACTTC.

V usage is TRBV18 and J usage is TRBJ1-5; no clear D. The CDR3 length is 17 residues. V lost 1 base, J lost 0 bases, and 13 bases lay in between. Germline V gene sequence: CDR1 KGHSH, CDR2 LQKENI. In nucleotides, the CDR3 is TGTGCCAGCTCACCACAGCAGCTGGGGTATAGCAATCAGCCCCAGCATTTT. It yields the protein CASSPQQLGYSNQPQHF.

J is TRBJ2-3 and V is TRBV7-9, with 7 bases fitting TRBD2. Germline CDR1 and CDR2: SEHNR and FQNEAQ (reference sequence). There are 14 residues in the CDR3. V gave up 4 bases and J gave up 2 bases; unmatched junction bases: 3. CDR3 protein: CASSSGGNTDTQYF. DNA for the CDR3: TGTGCCAGCAGCTCCGGGGGGAACACAGATACGCAGTATTTT.